This T cell receptor (beta chain) was recorded in a study of blood T cell repertoires in COVID-19. Here immunoSEQ multiplex PCR was the method, and the copy in TCRdb shows in-frame clones only, minus some. The sample shows 200,000 to 250,000 clones, 85% to 90% of them seen only once. Trimming cost V 2 bases and J 10 bases; bases outside gene matches: 1. The CDR3 sequence is 12 residues long. Germline V gene data show CDR1 as SGHNT and CDR2 as YENEEA. The rearrangement links TRBV11-3 to TRBJ2-1; 8 nucleotides agree with TRBD1. Sequenced input: peripheral blood. This TCR came from a man between 45 and 60 years old with acute or convalescent COVID-19. In nucleotides, the CDR3 is TGTGCCAGCAGCTTATGGGACAGGGAGCAGTTCTTC. The encoded protein is CASSLWDREQFF.